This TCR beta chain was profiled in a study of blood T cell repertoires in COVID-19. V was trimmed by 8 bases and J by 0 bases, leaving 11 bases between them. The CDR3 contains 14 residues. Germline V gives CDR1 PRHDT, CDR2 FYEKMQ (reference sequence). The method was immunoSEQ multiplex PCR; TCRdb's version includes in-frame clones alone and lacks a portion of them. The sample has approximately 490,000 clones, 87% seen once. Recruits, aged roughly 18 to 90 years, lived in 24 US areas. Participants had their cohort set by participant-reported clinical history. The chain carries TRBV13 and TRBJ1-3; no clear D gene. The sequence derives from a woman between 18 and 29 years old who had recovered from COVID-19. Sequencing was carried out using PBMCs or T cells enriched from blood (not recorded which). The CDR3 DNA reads TGTGCCAGCCACTCACTTTACTCTGGAAACACCATATATTTT. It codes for CASHSLYSGNTIYF.